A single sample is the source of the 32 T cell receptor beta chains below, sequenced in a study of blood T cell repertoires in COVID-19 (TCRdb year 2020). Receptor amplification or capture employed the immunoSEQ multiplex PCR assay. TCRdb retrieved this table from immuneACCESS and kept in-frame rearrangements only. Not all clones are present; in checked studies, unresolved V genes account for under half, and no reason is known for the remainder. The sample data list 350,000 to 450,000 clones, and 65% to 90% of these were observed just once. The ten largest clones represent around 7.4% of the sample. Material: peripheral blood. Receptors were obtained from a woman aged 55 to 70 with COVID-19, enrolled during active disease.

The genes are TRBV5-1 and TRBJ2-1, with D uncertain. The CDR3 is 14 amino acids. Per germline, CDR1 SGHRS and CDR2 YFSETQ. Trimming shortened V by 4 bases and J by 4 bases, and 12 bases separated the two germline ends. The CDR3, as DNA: TGCGCCAGCAGCATCGGTTCTTCTTACAATGAGCAGTTCTTC. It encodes CASSIGSSYNEQFF.

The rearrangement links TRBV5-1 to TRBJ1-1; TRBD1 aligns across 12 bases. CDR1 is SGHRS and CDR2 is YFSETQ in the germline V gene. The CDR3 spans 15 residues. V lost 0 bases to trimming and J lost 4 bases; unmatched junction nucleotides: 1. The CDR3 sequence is CASSLEGQGATEAFF. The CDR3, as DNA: TGCGCCAGCAGCTTGGAGGGACAGGGGGCCACTGAAGCTTTCTTT. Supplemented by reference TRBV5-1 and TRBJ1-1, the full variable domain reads KAGVTQTPRYLIKTRGQQVTLSCSPISGHRSVSWYQQTPGQGLQFLFEYFSETQRNKGNFPGRFSGRQFSNSRSEMNVSTLELGDSALYLCASSLEGQGATEAFFGQGTRLTVV.

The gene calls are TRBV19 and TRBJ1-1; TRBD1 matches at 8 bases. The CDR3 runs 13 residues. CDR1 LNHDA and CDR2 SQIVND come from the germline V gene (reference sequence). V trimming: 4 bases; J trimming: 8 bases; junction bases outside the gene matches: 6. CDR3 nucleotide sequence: TGTGCCAGTAGTAACCGGGACAGGTTAGAAGCTTTCTTT. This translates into CASSNRDRLEAFF.

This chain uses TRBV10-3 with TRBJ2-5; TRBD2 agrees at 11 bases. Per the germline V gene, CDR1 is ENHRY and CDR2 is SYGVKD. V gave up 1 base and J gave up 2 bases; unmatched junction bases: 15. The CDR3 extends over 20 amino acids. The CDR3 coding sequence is TGTGCCATCAGTGAGTTGTACCCTAGCGGGGGGCCCCGAACGCAAGAGACCCAGTACTTC. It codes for CAISELYPSGGPRTQETQYF.

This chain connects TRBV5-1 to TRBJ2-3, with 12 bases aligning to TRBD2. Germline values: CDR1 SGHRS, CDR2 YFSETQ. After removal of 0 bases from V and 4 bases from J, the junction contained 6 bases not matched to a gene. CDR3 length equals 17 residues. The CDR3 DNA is TGCGCCAGCAGCTTGGAGGCTAGCGGGGGGGCTGCAGATACGCAGTATTTT. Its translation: CASSLEASGGAADTQYF.

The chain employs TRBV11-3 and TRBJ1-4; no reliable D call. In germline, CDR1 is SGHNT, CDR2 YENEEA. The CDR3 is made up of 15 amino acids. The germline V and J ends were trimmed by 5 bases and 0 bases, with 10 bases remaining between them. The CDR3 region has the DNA TGTGCCAGCAGCATGGGCCGCGCAACTAATGAAAAACTGTTTTTT. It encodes CASSMGRATNEKLFF.

CDR3 in DNA: TGTGCCAGCAGCTCCTGGACTAGCGGGGGGGCCACCGGGGAGCTGTTTTTT. Translated, it gives CASSSWTSGGATGELFF. The chain employs TRBV7-2 and TRBJ2-2; 15 nucleotides agree with TRBD2. The CDR3 spans 17 residues. The V segment lost 4 bases and the J segment 4 bases; nucleotides outside the gene matches: 4. Germline CDR1 is SGHTA and CDR2 is FQGNSA.

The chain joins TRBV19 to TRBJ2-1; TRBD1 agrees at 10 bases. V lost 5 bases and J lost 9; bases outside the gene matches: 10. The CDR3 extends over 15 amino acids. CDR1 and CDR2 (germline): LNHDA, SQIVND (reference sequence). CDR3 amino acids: CASSPDRGPRGEQFF. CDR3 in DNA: TGTGCCAGTAGTCCCGACAGGGGGCCGAGGGGTGAGCAGTTCTTC.

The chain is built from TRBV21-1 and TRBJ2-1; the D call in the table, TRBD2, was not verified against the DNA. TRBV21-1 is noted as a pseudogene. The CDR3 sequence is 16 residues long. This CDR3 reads CASSKALRGLYNEQFF. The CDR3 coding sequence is TGTGCCAGCAGCAAAGCGCTGCGGGGCCTTTACAATGAGCAGTTCTTC.

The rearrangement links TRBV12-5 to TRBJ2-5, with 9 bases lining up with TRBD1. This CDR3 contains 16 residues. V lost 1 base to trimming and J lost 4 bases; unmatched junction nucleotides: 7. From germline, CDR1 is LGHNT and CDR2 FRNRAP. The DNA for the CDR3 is TGTGCTAGTGGTTTGGCTAGGACAGGGGTGGGAGAGACCCAGTACTTC. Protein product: CASGLARTGVGETQYF.

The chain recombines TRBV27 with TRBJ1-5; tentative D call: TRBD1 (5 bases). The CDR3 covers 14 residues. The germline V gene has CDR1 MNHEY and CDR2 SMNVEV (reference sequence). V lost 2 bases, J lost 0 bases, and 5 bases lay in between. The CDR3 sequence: CASSLRGSNQPQHF. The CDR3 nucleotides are TGTGCCAGCAGTTTAAGGGGTAGCAATCAGCCCCAGCATTTT.

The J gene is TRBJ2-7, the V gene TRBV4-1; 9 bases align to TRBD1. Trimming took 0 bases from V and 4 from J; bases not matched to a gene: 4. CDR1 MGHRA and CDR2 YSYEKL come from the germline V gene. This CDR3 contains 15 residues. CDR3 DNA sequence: TGCGCCAGCAGCCAAGAGGGGACAGGGAGGTACGAGCAGTACTTC. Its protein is CASSQEGTGRYEQYF.

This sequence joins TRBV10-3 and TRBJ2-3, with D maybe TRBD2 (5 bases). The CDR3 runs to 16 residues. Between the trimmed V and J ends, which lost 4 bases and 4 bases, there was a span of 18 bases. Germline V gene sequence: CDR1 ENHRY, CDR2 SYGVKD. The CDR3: CAISAGSLDPSDTQYF. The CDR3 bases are TGTGCCATCAGTGCGGGAAGCCTTGATCCCTCAGATACGCAGTATTTT.

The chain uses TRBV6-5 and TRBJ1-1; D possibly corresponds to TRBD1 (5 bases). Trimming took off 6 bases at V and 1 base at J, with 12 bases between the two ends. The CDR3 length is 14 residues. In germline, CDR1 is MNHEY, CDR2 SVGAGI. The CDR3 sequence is CASRGGATNTEAFF. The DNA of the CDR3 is TGTGCCAGCAGGGGCGGGGCGACGAACACTGAAGCTTTCTTT.

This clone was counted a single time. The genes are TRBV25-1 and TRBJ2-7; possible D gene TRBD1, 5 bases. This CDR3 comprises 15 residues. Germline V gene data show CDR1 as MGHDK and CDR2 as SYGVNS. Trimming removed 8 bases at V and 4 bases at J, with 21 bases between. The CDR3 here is CASAGIGSAEYEQYF. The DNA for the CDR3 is TGTGCCAGCGCAGGGATAGGTTCGGCAGAATACGAGCAGTACTTC.

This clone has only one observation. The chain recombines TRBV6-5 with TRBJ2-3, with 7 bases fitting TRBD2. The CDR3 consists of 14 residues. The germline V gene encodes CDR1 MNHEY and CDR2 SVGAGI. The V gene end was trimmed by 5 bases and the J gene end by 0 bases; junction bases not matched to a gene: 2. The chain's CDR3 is CASSRRESTDTQYF. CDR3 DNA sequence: TGTGCCAGCAGTCGGCGGGAGAGCACAGATACGCAGTATTTT.

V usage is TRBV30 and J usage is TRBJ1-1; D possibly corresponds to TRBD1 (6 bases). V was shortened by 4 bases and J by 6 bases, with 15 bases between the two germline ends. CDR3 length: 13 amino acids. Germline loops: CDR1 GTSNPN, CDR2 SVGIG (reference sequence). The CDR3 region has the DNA TGTGCCTGGATCAGGGGACAAGTCTCTGAAGCTTTCTTT. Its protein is CAWIRGQVSEAFF.

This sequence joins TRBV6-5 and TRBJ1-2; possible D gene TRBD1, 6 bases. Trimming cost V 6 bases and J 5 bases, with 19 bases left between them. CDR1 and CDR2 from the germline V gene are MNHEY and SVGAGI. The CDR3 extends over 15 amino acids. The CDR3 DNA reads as TGTGCCAGCAGCCCCAGGGGCCTTGAGACTTATGGCTACACCTTC. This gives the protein CASSPRGLETYGYTF.

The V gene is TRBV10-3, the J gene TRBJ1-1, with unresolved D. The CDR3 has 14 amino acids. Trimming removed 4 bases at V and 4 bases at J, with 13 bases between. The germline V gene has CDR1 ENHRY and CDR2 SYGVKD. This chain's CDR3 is CAISAVGSGTEAFF. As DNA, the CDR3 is TGTGCCATCAGTGCGGTTGGCTCAGGCACTGAAGCTTTCTTT.

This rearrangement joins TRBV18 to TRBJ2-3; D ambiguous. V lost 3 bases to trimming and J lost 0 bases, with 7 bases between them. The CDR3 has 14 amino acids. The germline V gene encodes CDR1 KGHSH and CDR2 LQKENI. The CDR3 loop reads CASSPPTSTDTQYF. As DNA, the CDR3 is TGTGCCAGCTCACCCCCGACTAGCACAGATACGCAGTATTTT.

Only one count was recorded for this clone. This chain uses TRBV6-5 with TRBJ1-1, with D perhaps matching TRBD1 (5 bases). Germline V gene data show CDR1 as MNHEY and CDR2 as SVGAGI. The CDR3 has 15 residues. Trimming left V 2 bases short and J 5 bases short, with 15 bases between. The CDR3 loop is CASSYQSNQGTEAFF. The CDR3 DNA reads TGTGCCAGCAGTTACCAGTCTAACCAGGGAACTGAAGCTTTCTTT.

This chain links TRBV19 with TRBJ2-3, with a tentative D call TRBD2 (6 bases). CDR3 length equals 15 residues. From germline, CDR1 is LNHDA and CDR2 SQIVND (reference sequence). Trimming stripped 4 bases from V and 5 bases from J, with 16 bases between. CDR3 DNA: TGTGCCAGTAGTACTCCGGGAGCCTCGGGAGATACGCAGTATTTT. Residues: CASSTPGASGDTQYF.

In nucleotides, the CDR3 is TGTGCCTGGAGTGCCGGGACAGCCAGCTTTCTTAACTATGGCTACACCTTC. Translating gives CAWSAGTASFLNYGYTF. The chain is built from TRBV30 and TRBJ1-2; the match to TRBD1 covers 7 bases. V was pared by 1 base and J by 1 base, with 12 bases of the junction left unmatched. Germline loops: CDR1 GTSNPN, CDR2 SVGIG (reference sequence). The CDR3 totals 17 residues.

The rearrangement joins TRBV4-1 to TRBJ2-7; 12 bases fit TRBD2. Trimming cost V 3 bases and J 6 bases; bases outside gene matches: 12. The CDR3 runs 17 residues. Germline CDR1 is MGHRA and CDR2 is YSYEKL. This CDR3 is CASSHRTSGAKSAEQYF. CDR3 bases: TGCGCCAGCAGCCACAGGACTAGCGGGGCCAAGTCGGCCGAGCAGTACTTC.

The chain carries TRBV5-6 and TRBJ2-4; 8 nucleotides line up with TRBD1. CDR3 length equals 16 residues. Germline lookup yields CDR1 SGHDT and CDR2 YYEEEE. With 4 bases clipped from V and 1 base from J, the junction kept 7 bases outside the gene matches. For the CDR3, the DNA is TGTGCCAGCAGCATGGACAGGGTTTGGGCCAAAAACATTCAGTACTTC. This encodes CASSMDRVWAKNIQYF.

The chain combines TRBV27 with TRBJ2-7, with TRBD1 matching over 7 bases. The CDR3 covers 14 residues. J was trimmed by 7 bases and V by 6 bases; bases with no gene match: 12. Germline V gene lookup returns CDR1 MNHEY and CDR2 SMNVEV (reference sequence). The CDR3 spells CASRPPRQGNEQYF. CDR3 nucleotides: TGTGCCAGCAGGCCCCCCCGACAGGGCAATGAGCAGTACTTC.

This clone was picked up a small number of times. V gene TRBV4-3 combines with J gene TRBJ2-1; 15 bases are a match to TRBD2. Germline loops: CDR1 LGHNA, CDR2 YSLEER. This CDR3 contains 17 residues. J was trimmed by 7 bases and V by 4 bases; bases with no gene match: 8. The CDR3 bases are TGCGCCAGCAGCCGGACTAGCGGGGGGGCCGAGAAGAATGAGCAGTTCTTC. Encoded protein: CASSRTSGGAEKNEQFF.

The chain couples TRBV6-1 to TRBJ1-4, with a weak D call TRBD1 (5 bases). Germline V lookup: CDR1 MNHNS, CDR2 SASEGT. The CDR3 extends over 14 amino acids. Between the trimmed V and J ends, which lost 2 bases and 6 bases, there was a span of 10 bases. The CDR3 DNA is TGTGCCAGCAGTGAAAGGGGAGGGGATGAAAAACTGTTTTTT. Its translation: CASSERGGDEKLFF.

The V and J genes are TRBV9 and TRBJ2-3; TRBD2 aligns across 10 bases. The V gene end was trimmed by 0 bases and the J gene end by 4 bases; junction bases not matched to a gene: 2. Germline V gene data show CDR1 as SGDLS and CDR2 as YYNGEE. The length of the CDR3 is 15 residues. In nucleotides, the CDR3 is TGTGCCAGCAGCGTAGGGACTAGCGGACCAGATACGCAGTATTTT. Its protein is CASSVGTSGPDTQYF.

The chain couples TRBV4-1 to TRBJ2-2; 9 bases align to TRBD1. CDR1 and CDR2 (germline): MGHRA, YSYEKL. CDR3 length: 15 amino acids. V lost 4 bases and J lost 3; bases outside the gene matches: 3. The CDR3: CASSPGTGYTGELFF. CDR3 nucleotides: TGCGCCAGCAGCCCCGGGACAGGGTACACCGGGGAGCTGTTTTTT.

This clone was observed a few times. CDR3 sequence reads: CASSVDSEGYGYTF. In DNA, the CDR3 is TGTGCCAGCAGCGTAGATTCGGAGGGCTATGGCTACACCTTC. The rearrangement joins TRBV9 to TRBJ1-2; D unclear. The CDR3 has 14 residues. V was cut by 0 bases and J by 4 bases, with 10 bases left in between. Per the germline V gene, CDR1 is SGDLS and CDR2 is YYNGEE.

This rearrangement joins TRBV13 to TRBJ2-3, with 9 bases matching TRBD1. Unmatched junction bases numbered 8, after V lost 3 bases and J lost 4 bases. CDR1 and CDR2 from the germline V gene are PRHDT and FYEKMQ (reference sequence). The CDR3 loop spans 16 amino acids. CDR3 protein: CASSFEQGAMSDTQYF. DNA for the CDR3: TGTGCCAGCAGCTTCGAACAGGGGGCCATGTCAGATACGCAGTATTTT.